The 3 T cell receptor beta chains presented below share a single source sample, sequenced in a study of monozygotic twins with inflammatory bowel disease. TCRdb reprocessed the 5' RACE reads, keeping one entry per CDR3 protein, no DNA. This listing includes approximately 160,000 distinct CDR3 sequences. Sequencing was performed on blood. Receptors were obtained from a human donor with ulcerative colitis or Crohn's disease, or a healthy co-twin of an affected twin (not recorded which).

The CDR3 sequence is CAWSVLGGYGYTF. The V call is TRBV30, the J call TRBJ1-2. CDR1 and CDR2 (germline): GTSNPN, SVGIG (reference sequence). The CDR3 is 13 amino acids. Supplemented by reference TRBV30 and TRBJ1-2, the full variable domain reads SQTIHQWPATLVQPVGSPLSLECTVEGTSNPNLYWYRQAAGRGLQLLFYSVGIGQISSEVPQNLSASRPQDRQFILSSKKLLLSDSGFYLCAWSVLGGYGYTFGSGTRLTVV.

The chain employs TRBV18 and TRBJ2-7; TCRdb designates TRBD1, a call that cannot be tested without DNA. This CDR3 contains 16 residues. Looked up from germline, CDR1 is KGHSH and CDR2 is LQKENI. This CDR3 reads CASSPITGTGHFEQYF.

V usage is TRBV7-6 and J usage is TRBJ2-1. The germline gives CDR1 SGHVS, CDR2 FNYEAQ. CDR3 length: 15 amino acids. The CDR3 sequence is CASSFSGGADNEQFF. Full variable domain (missing parts from reference TRBV7-6 and TRBJ2-1): GAGVSQSPRYKVTKRGQDVALRCDPISGHVSLYWYRQALGQGPEFLTYFNYEAQQDKSGLPNDRFSAERPEGSISTLTIQRTEQRDSAMYRCASSFSGGADNEQFFGPGTRLTVL.